This TCR beta chain was recovered during a study of blood T cell repertoires in COVID-19. Study in general: Samples representing acute and convalescent COVID-19 were sourced from the United States, Italy and Spain. T cells, B-cell-depleted T cells, or PBMCs supplied cDNA or gDNA.

Per the original data handling: By means of reference gene primer amplification, nucleated cell counts were estimated. Some clones are missing from TCRdb's copy, which holds only in-frame ones; the method was immunoSEQ multiplex PCR. V and J calls and clone size come straight from that table; D and trimming were deduced from the DNA. The table has 65,000 to 85,000 clones, 80% to 90% seen once. The CDR3 totals 15 residues. With 4 bases clipped from V and 2 bases from J, the junction kept 5 bases outside the gene matches. From germline, CDR1 is SGHRS and CDR2 YFSETQ. The chain recombines TRBV5-1 with TRBJ1-3; 8 bases map to TRBD1. The TCR originated in a man between 50 and 59 years old with active COVID-19. The sequenced sample consisted of peripheral blood. The CDR3 sequence: CASSADREPGNTIYF. The CDR3 region has the DNA TGCGCCAGCAGCGCGGACAGGGAACCTGGAAACACCATATATTTT.